Listed below are T cell receptor beta chains from one sample, sequenced in a study of CD8 T cells in ankylosing spondylitis. TCRdb reprocessed the 5' RACE reads with MiXCR, giving one entry per CDR3 protein. This sample has under 300,000 distinct CDR3 sequences, with 15% to 20% found just once. Sequencing was performed on blood, either unsorted or a sorted T cell fraction (not recorded which). The origin of the receptors is a male donor with ankylosing spondylitis or in good health (not recorded which). The CDR3 runs from the conserved cysteine through the conserved F or W. Each record gives: clone size, D gene, V gene, J gene, CDR3 DNA, CDR3 protein. A D gene is named only where the DNA matches it firmly. Rows may omit the clone size; those that give it use once, few, many or a size class.

>few|TRBD1|TRBV7-9|TRBJ1-1
TGTGCCAGCAGCTCCTTGACAGGGGGTCAGAACACTGAAGCTTTCTTT
CASSSLTGGQNTEAFF
>once|TRBD2|TRBV5-1|TRBJ2-7
TGCGCCAGCAGCGGGGGACTAGCGGGAGGGCCTGGAGGCGAGCAGTACTTC
CASSGGLAGGPGGEQYF
>few|NA|TRBV5-5|TRBJ2-1
TGTGCCAGCAGCTTTGAGACACCTTACAATGAGCAGTTCTTC
CASSFETPYNEQFF
>NA|NA|TRBV7-9|TRBJ2-7
TGTGCCAGCAGCTTATACGGGAGTAGCACCTACGAGCAGTACTTC
CASSLYGSSTYEQYF
>many|NA|TRBV5-1|TRBJ2-1
TGCGCCAGCAGCTTTGAGCGGGTAAAATACAATGAGCAGTTCTTC
CASSFERVKYNEQFF
>few|NA|TRBV6-2/TRBV6-3|TRBJ2-3
TGTGCCAGCTGGTGGGGGTCCACAGATACGCAGTATTTT
CASWWGSTDTQYF
>few|NA|TRBV27|TRBJ2-4
TGTGCCAGCAGTTTATTTCCCGGGACGGAGAAAAACATTCAGTACTTC
CASSLFPGTEKNIQYF
>few|TRBD1|TRBV12-5|TRBJ2-5
TGTGCTAGTGCCCAGATACAGGGGGCTCAAGAGACCCAGTACTTC
CASAQIQGAQETQYF
>NA|TRBD2|TRBV25-1|TRBJ2-5
TGTGCCAGCAGTGAAAGCTTCGGACTAGCGGGACAAGAGACCCAGTACTTC
CASSESFGLAGQETQYF
>few|TRBD2|TRBV7-2|TRBJ2-1
TGTGCCAGCAGCTTAAAGGGACTAGGCGGGGATGAGCAGTTCTTC
CASSLKGLGGDEQFF
>many|TRBD2|TRBV20-1|TRBJ2-2
TGCAGTGCTAGAGGCGGGAGTGATACCGGGGAGCTGTTTTTT
CSARGGSDTGELFF
>NA|NA|TRBV21-1|TRBJ2-7
TGTGCCAGCAGCAACGGAAAAAACGGGACACATTACGAGCAGTACTTC
CASSNGKNGTHYEQYF
>NA|NA|TRBV14|TRBJ2-7
TGTGCCAGCAGCCCAGGTTGGGGCTACGAGCAGTACTTC
CASSPGWGYEQYF
>few|TRBD2|TRBV7-8|TRBJ2-3
TGTGCCAGCAGCCCCTGGACTAGCGGGTACACAGATACGCAGTATTTT
CASSPWTSGYTDTQYF
>few|NA|TRBV7-2|TRBJ2-5
TGTGCCAGCAGCTTAATAGTGGGAAGAGAGACCCAGTACTTC
CASSLIVGRETQYF
>few|NA|TRBV2|TRBJ2-7
TGTGCCAGCAGGAAGGGAGCGGGCCAGGGCCCCTACGAGCAGTACTTC
CASRKGAGQGPYEQYF
>many|TRBD2|TRBV3-1|TRBJ2-7
TGTGCCAGCAGCCAACGAGTAGCGGGGATCTACGAGCAGTACTTC
CASSQRVAGIYEQYF
>NA|NA|TRBV12-3/TRBV12-4|TRBJ2-1
TGTGCCAGCAGACGAGGGGGGAATGAGCAGTTCTTC
CASRRGGNEQFF
>NA|NA|TRBV12-3/TRBV12-4|TRBJ2-2
TGTGCCAGCCCCCCAAAATGGGCGAACACCGGGGAGCTGTTTTTT
CASPPKWANTGELFF
>few|TRBD1|TRBV6-5|TRBJ1-1
TGTGCCAGCAGTTCCTCTTGGACAGGGGAGTACGGCACTGAAGCTTTCTTT
CASSSSWTGEYGTEAFF
>NA|TRBD1|TRBV4-2|TRBJ2-2
TGTGCCAGCAGCCAAGAGGCGGGACAGGGTGGCACCGGGGAGCTGTTTTTT
CASSQEAGQGGTGELFF
>few|NA|TRBV3-1|TRBJ2-2
TGTGCCAGCAGCCAAGATCTTGGCCCCGGGGAGCTGTTTTTT
CASSQDLGPGELFF
>many|TRBD1|TRBV12-3/TRBV12-4|TRBJ1-4
TGTGCCAGCAGTTTCCGGCCCGACAGGGTCGGTAATGAAAAACTGTTTTTT
CASSFRPDRVGNEKLFF
>few|NA|TRBV12-3/TRBV12-4|TRBJ2-7
TGTGCCAGCAGTTTAGGAACCCCTGTCAAGCAGTACTTC
CASSLGTPVKQYF